The sequence of this T cell receptor (beta chain) was determined in a study of CD8 T cells in Susac syndrome. Overall study findings and caveats: The number of Susac-specific public clones found was approximately 15 in total CD8+ repertoires and a few in CD8+ TEMRA repertoires.

Comments on this clonotype: The antigen is not known.

Random hexamers were used to reverse transcribe an amount of about 0.5 to 1 ug RNA. TCRdb passed the immunoSEQ multiplex PCR reads through MiXCR, listing each CDR3 protein once. Here the sample spans around 100,000 distinct CDR3 sequences, 95% being singletons. From germline, CDR1 is SQVTM and CDR2 ANQGSEA. This CDR3 is built from 15 residues. The J segment lost 6 bases and the V segment lost 0 bases, leaving 8 bases of the junction unmatched. Sequencing of TCR beta was carried out in blood CD8+ and CD4+ T cells. The Susac syndrome patients fit the recently defined diagnostic criteria for definite or probable disease. Negative isolation yielded CD4+ and CD8+ T cells, and FACS enriched TEMRA cells.

Sequencing was carried out using CD8+ T cells from PBMCs. The receptor was derived from a human donor with Susac syndrome. The V and J genes are TRBV29-1 and TRBJ2-5; TRBD1 matches 9 bases. Written as DNA, the CDR3 is TGCAGCGTTGAAGATCCGGACAGGGGAAGTCAGACCCAGTACTTC. It translates to CSVEDPDRGSQTQYF.